Below are 8 T cell receptor beta chains sequenced from a single sample in a study of tumor-infiltrating lymphocytes in localized non-small cell lung cancer. Some clones are missing from TCRdb's copy, which holds only in-frame ones; the method was immunoSEQ multiplex PCR. The repertoire includes over 10,000 clones, about 80% of them detected once, and about 15% sits in the top ten. Sequencing was carried out using uninvolved lung tissue not adjacent to the tumor. The origin of the receptors is a human donor with non-small cell lung cancer.

The V and J genes are TRBV30 and TRBJ1-4; D unclear. The germline V gene encodes CDR1 GTSNPN and CDR2 SVGIG (reference sequence). CDR3 length: 14 residues. The V and J ends lost 3 bases and 8 bases respectively, with 16 bases between them. In nucleotides, the CDR3 is TGTGCCTGGAGCGGACTCACAATAGGGGAAAAACTGTTTTTT. The encoded protein is CAWSGLTIGEKLFF.

This clone came up a few times. The gene calls are TRBV28 and TRBJ2-7; 9 positions match TRBD2. The CDR3 is 15 amino acids. The V segment lost 7 bases and the J segment 6 bases; nucleotides outside the gene matches: 13. Germline CDR1 and CDR2: MDHEN and SYDVKM. Here the CDR3 DNA reads TGTGCCAGCACCGATAGCGGGAGCGGTCGCGCCGAGCAGTACTTC. This codes for CASTDSGSGRAEQYF.

The chain recombines TRBV29-1 with TRBJ1-4; possible D gene TRBD1, 6 bases. CDR1 is SQVTM, CDR2 ANQGSEA, per germline. V was cut by 4 bases and J by 5 bases, with 8 bases left in between. The CDR3 length is 12 residues. The CDR3 DNA is TGCAGCGTTGCCGGGGGCAATGAAAAACTGTTTTTT. Translating gives CSVAGGNEKLFF.

The chain is built from TRBV7-2 and TRBJ1-5; 9 bases line up with TRBD1. The germline V gene has CDR1 SGHTA and CDR2 FQGNSA. The CDR3 consists of 15 residues. After removal of 5 bases from V and 2 bases from J, the junction contained 4 bases not matched to a gene. The CDR3 region is CASSLWTGGNQPQHF. In nucleotides, the CDR3 is TGTGCCAGCAGCCTCTGGACAGGGGGCAATCAGCCCCAGCATTTT. The full variable domain, rest sourced from reference TRBV7-2 and TRBJ1-5, is GAGVSQSPSNKVTEKGKDVELRCDPISGHTALYWYRQSLGQGLEFLIYFQGNSAPDKSGLPSDRFSAERTGGSVSTLTIQRTQQEDSAVYLCASSLWTGGNQPQHFGDGTRLSIL.

The gene calls are TRBV20-1 and TRBJ2-5; D is unresolved. V lost 5 bases and J 2 bases, leaving 6 bases between the germline ends. The CDR3 spans 11 residues. The germline gives CDR1 DFQATT, CDR2 SNEGSKA (reference sequence). CDR3 bases: TGCAGTGCTGATATACAAGAGACCCAGTACTTC. Its translation is CSADIQETQYF.

This clone has just a few counts. The gene calls are TRBV19 and TRBJ1-2; D call uncertain. CDR3 size: 13 residues. Trimming left V 10 bases short and J 4 bases short, with 16 bases between. Germline CDR1 is LNHDA and CDR2 is SQIVND (reference sequence). CDR3 residues: CATKSDRGYGYTF. The CDR3 nucleotides are TGTGCCACCAAATCAGACCGGGGCTATGGCTACACCTTC.

V usage is TRBV7-3 and J usage is TRBJ2-5; D is possibly TRBD1 (5 bases). This CDR3 is 14 amino acids long. V was trimmed by 8 bases and J by 2 bases, leaving 15 bases between them. CDR1 and CDR2 from the germline V gene are SGHTA and FQGTGA. CDR3 bases: TGTGCCAGCCCAGTGGTAGACAGTCAAGAGACCCAGTACTTC. Translating it yields CASPVVDSQETQYF.

This rearrangement joins TRBV9 to TRBJ1-1, with 7 positions matching TRBD1. Losses at the gene ends were 2 bases for V and 0 bases for J; bases not matched to a gene: 10. The germline V gene has CDR1 SGDLS and CDR2 YYNGEE. The CDR3 is 17 amino acids. Here the CDR3 DNA reads TGTGCCAGCAGCGTCGACAGGGAAATGAAGATGAACACTGAAGCTTTCTTT. Its protein product is CASSVDREMKMNTEAFF.